A single sample gave rise to the 11 T cell receptor beta chains below, sequenced in a study of OX40 agonist ivuxolimab in advanced cancers. Method: immunoSEQ multiplex PCR; TCRdb's copy keeps in-frame clones and lacks some. The sample holds tens of thousands of clones, 89% seen once. This material consisted of CD4+ or CD8+ T cells sorted from blood, taken in a trial of the OX40 agonist ivuxolimab. The receptors were gathered from an adult with an advanced solid tumor such as melanoma, head and neck, liver or kidney cancer.

The V gene is TRBV6-1, the J gene TRBJ1-2; maybe TRBD1 (5 bases). This CDR3 has 14 amino acids. Germline V CDR1 and CDR2: MNHNS, SASEGT. V gave up 5 bases and J gave up 7 bases, with 17 bases separating them. The CDR3 nucleotides read TGTGCCAGCAGTAGGCAGGGCGGTGGGTTTGGCTACACCTTC. This translates into CASSRQGGGFGYTF.

The chain combines TRBV11-2 with TRBJ1-2; D is perhaps TRBD1 (5 bases). The CDR3 totals 13 residues. Germline CDR1 and CDR2: SGHAT and FQNNGV. V lost 3 bases and J 3 bases, leaving 8 bases between the germline ends. CDR3 sequence reads: CASSLGRHYGYTF. The CDR3 coding sequence is TGTGCCAGCAGCTTGGGACGGCACTATGGCTACACCTTC. The full variable domain, rest sourced from reference TRBV11-2 and TRBJ1-2, is EAGVAQSPRYKIIEKRQSVAFWCNPISGHATLYWYQQILGQGPKLLIQFQNNGVVDDSQLPKDRFSAERLKGVDSTLKIQPAKLEDSAVYLCASSLGRHYGYTFGSGTRLTVV.

The CDR3 DNA is TGTGCCAGCTCACCCGACAGTACAGGAAGTGAGCAGTTCTTC. Encoded protein: CASSPDSTGSEQFF. This chain connects TRBV18 to TRBJ2-1; tentative D call: TRBD1 (5 bases). V was cut by 3 bases and J by 9 bases, with 15 bases left in between. This CDR3 spans 14 amino acids. CDR1 and CDR2 from the germline V gene are KGHSH and LQKENI.

J is TRBJ2-1 and V is TRBV27; 9 bases match TRBD1. Germline V lookup: CDR1 MNHEY, CDR2 SMNVEV (reference sequence). J lost 4 bases, V lost 5 bases, and 9 bases had no gene match. CDR3 length equals 16 residues. CDR3 sequence: CASSPGQGYPYNEQFF. CDR3 nucleotide sequence: TGTGCCAGCAGTCCCGGACAGGGGTACCCATACAATGAGCAGTTCTTC.

As concerns this clone: At the DNA level, this CDR3 is encoded by other sequences in the same sample as well. The rearrangement links TRBV7-6 to TRBJ2-1, with 9 bases lining up with TRBD2. The CDR3 is 16 amino acids. Germline CDR1 reads SGHVS; CDR2 reads FNYEAQ. With 5 bases clipped from V and 7 bases from J, the junction kept 12 bases outside the gene matches. CDR3 sequence reads: CASSLTAGGEGNEQFF. The CDR3 nucleotides are TGTGCCAGCAGCCTTACAGCGGGGGGTGAAGGGAATGAGCAGTTCTTC.

The chain is built from TRBV5-4 and TRBJ2-6; D is ambiguous. CDR1 SGHNT and CDR2 YYREEE come from the germline V gene (reference sequence). The CDR3 has 16 residues. V gave up 0 bases and J gave up 0 bases, with 7 bases separating them. CDR3 bases: TGTGCCAGCAGCTTGGGGCCGAGCTCTGGGGCCAACGTCCTGACTTTC. Residues: CASSLGPSSGANVLTF.

The chain uses TRBV7-9 and TRBJ2-5; the D is unclear. Trimming shortened V by 8 bases and J by 4 bases, and 14 bases separated the two germline ends. CDR1 is SEHNR, CDR2 FQNEAQ, per germline (reference sequence). The CDR3 runs to 13 residues. Here the CDR3 reads CASGIRAVETQYF. In DNA form, the CDR3 reads TGTGCCAGCGGCATCCGGGCCGTAGAGACCCAGTACTTC. The entire variable domain, with the rest obtained from reference TRBV7-9 and TRBJ2-5, is as follows: DTGVSQNPRHKITKRGQNVTFRCDPISEHNRLYWYRQTLGQGPEFLTYFQNEAQLEKSRLLSDRFSAERPKGSFSTLEIQRTEQGDSAMYLCASGIRAVETQYFGPGTRLLVL.

This rearrangement joins TRBV18 to TRBJ1-1; D not certain. V lost 2 bases to trimming and J lost 1 base, with 8 bases between them. CDR3 length equals 14 residues. Per the germline V gene, CDR1 is KGHSH and CDR2 is LQKENI. DNA of the CDR3: TGTGCCAGCTCACCAAATCCAGGGAACACTGAAGCTTTCTTT. It yields the protein CASSPNPGNTEAFF.

The chain carries TRBV5-1 and TRBJ2-2; no firm D call. The CDR3 totals 15 residues. CDR1 is SGHRS and CDR2 is YFSETQ in the germline V gene. V lost 0 bases to trimming and J lost 3 bases, with 9 bases between them. CDR3 sequence (DNA): TGCGCCAGCAGCTTGGGATTTGGAGACACCGGGGAGCTGTTTTTT. Translation gives CASSLGFGDTGELFF. The variable domain in full, completed from reference TRBV5-1 and TRBJ2-2, reads KAGVTQTPRYLIKTRGQQVTLSCSPISGHRSVSWYQQTPGQGLQFLFEYFSETQRNKGNFPGRFSGRQFSNSRSEMNVSTLELGDSALYLCASSLGFGDTGELFFGEGSRLTVL.

This chain joins TRBV5-4 and TRBJ2-5, with TRBD2 identical over 7 bases. V trimming: 2 bases; J trimming: 5 bases; junction bases outside the gene matches: 12. The CDR3 consists of 16 residues. Germline V gene lookup returns CDR1 SGHNT and CDR2 YYREEE (reference sequence). DNA for the CDR3: TGTGCCAGCAGCTTACCCAATGGACTAGGACGCGAGACCCAGTACTTC. Encoded protein: CASSLPNGLGRETQYF. The variable domain in full, with the rest retrieved from reference TRBV5-4 and TRBJ2-5, is ETGVTQSPTHLIKTRGQQVTLRCSSQSGHNTVSWYQQALGQGPQFIFQYYREEENGRGNFPPRFSGLQFPNYSSELNVNALELDDSALYLCASSLPNGLGRETQYFGPGTRLLVL.

The chain joins TRBV28 to TRBJ2-7, with 9 nucleotides matching TRBD1. Germline V gene lookup returns CDR1 MDHEN and CDR2 SYDVKM. This CDR3 has 14 amino acids. V dropped 6 bases and J dropped 3; count of bases not matched to a gene: 6. The CDR3 is CASSRSTGGYEQYF. Here the CDR3 DNA reads TGTGCCAGCAGCCGCTCGACAGGGGGCTACGAGCAGTACTTC.